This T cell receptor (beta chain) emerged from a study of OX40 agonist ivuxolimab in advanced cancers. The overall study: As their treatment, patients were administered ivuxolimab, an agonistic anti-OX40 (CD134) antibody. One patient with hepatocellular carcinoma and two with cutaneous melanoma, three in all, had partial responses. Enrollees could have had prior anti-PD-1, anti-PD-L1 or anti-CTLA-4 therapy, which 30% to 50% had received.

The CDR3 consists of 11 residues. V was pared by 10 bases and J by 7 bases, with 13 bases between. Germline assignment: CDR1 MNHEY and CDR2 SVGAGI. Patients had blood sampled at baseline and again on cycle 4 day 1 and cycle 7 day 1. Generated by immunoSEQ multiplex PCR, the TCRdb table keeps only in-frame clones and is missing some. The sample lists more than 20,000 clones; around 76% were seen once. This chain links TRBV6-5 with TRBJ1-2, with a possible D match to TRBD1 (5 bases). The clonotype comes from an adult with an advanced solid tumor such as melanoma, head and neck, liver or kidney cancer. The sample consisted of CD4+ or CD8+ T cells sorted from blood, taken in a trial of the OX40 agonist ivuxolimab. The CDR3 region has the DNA TGTGCCACTGACAGTGGAGTTGGCTACACCTTC. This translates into CATDSGVGYTF.